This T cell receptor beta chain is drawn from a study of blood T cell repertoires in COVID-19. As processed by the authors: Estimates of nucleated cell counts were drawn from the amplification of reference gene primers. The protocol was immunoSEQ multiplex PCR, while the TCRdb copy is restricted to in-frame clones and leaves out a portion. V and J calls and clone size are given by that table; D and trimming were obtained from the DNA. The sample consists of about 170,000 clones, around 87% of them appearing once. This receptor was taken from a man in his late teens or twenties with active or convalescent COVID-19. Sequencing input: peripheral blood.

The CDR3 protein is CASSRPGGSNQPQHF. CDR3 coding DNA: TGTGCCAGCAGTAGGCCCGGGGGGAGCAATCAGCCCCAGCATTTT. This rearrangement joins TRBV28 to TRBJ1-5, with a possible D match to TRBD1 (5 bases). This CDR3 comprises 15 residues. Germline V CDR1 and CDR2: MDHEN, SYDVKM. V was shortened by 5 bases and J by 1 base, with 12 bases between the two germline ends.